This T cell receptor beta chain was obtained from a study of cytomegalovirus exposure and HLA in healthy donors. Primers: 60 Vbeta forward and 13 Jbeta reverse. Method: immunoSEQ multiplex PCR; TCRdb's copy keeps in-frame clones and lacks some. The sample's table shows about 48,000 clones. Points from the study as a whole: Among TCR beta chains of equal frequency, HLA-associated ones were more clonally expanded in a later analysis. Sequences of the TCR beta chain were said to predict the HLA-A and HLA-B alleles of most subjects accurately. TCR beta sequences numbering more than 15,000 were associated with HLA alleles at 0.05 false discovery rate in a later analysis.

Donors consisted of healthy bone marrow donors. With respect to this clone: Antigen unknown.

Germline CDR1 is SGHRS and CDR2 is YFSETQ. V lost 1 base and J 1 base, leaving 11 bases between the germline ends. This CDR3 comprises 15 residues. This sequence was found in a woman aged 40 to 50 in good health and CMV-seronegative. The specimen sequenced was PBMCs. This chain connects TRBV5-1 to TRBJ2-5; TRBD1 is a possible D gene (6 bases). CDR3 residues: CASSLFTGPQETQYF. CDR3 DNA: TGCGCCAGCAGCTTGTTTACAGGGCCCCAAGAGACCCAGTACTTC.